Presented here are 31 T cell receptor beta chains from one specimen sequenced in a study of blood T cell repertoires in COVID-19 (dated by TCRdb to 2020 to 2022). The protocol used for the library was the immunoSEQ multiplex PCR assay. TCRdb limited this immuneACCESS table to in-frame rearrangements with V and J called. A share of clones is missing; checked studies link under half to unresolved V genes, and the rest is unexplained. Across this sample there are 250,000 to 350,000 clones, with roughly 87% seen only once. The ten top clones hold roughly 2% of the sample. Sequenced material: peripheral blood. These receptors originate from a woman between 45 and 60 years old who had recovered from COVID-19.

The rearrangement uses TRBV6-5 and TRBJ2-7; TRBD1 matches at 8 bases. This CDR3 region has 13 residues. Germline V gives CDR1 MNHEY, CDR2 SVGAGI. The V and J ends lost 2 bases and 3 bases, in that order; junction bases with no gene match: 0. The CDR3: CASSYDRGYEQYF. In nucleotides, the CDR3 is TGTGCCAGCAGTTACGACAGGGGCTACGAGCAGTACTTC.

The CDR3, as DNA: TGTGCCAGCAGCTCAAAGATACAGGGTGCGGGTAATGAAAAACTGTTTTTT. This encodes CASSSKIQGAGNEKLFF. The V call is TRBV5-4, the J call TRBJ1-4, with D possibly matching TRBD1 (6 bases). The germline V gene has CDR1 SGHNT and CDR2 YYREEE (reference sequence). V lost 3 bases and J 4 bases, leaving 19 bases between the germline ends. There are 17 residues in the CDR3.

V and J are TRBV6-2 or TRBV6-3 and TRBJ2-6; 9 bases align to TRBD1. Trimming took 6 bases from V and 4 from J; bases not matched to a gene: 4. The CDR3 loop spans 15 amino acids. Germline values: CDR1 MNHEY, CDR2 SVGEGT. The CDR3 loop reads CASSWTGEGANVLTF. Here the CDR3 DNA reads TGTGCCAGCAGCTGGACAGGGGAGGGGGCCAACGTCCTGACTTTC.

The V gene is TRBV27, the J gene TRBJ2-5, with 7 bases identical to TRBD2. Germline values: CDR1 MNHEY, CDR2 SMNVEV (reference sequence). Losses at the gene ends were 6 bases for V and 2 bases for J; bases not matched to a gene: 6. CDR3 length: 14 residues. The DNA for the CDR3 is TGTGCCAGCAGGTCTTGGGGGGGACAAGAGACCCAGTACTTC. Residues: CASRSWGGQETQYF.

The V call is TRBV12-3 or TRBV12-4, the J call TRBJ1-2; 8 bases are a match to TRBD1. The CDR3 contains 12 residues. Trimming cost V 6 bases and J 13 bases; bases outside gene matches: 10. The chain's CDR3 is CASRYRQGQCTF. For the CDR3, the DNA is TGTGCCAGCAGGTATCGACAGGGGCAGTGCACCTTC.

The chain uses TRBV5-6 and TRBJ1-4; 10 positions agree with TRBD1. The ends lost 7 bases at V and 5 bases at J; junction bases unmatched: 5. This CDR3 region has 14 residues. Germline V gene lookup returns CDR1 SGHDT and CDR2 YYEEEE. The CDR3: CASPPGQGNEKLFF. The CDR3 coding sequence is TGTGCCAGCCCTCCGGGACAGGGGAATGAAAAACTGTTTTTT. Together with reference TRBV5-6 and TRBJ1-4, the CDR3 gives the full variable domain: DAGVTQSPTHLIKTRGQQVTLRCSPKSGHDTVSWYQQALGQGPQFIFQYYEEEERQRGNFPDRFSGHQFPNYSSELNVNALLLGDSALYLCASPPGQGNEKLFFGSGTQLSVL.

V is TRBV7-2 and J is TRBJ1-2, with a weak D call TRBD1 (6 bases). Trimming took 3 bases from V and 4 from J, leaving 12 bases between them. CDR1 is SGHTA, CDR2 FQGNSA, per germline. The CDR3 length is 14 residues. CDR3 protein: CASSFGRGIYGYTF. CDR3 sequence (DNA): TGTGCCAGCAGCTTCGGGAGGGGGATCTATGGCTACACCTTC. Full variable domain (outside the CDR3, taken from reference TRBV7-2 and TRBJ1-2): GAGVSQSPSNKVTEKGKDVELRCDPISGHTALYWYRQSLGQGLEFLIYFQGNSAPDKSGLPSDRFSAERTGGSVSTLTIQRTQQEDSAVYLCASSFGRGIYGYTFGSGTRLTVV.

The chain links TRBV25-1 to TRBJ2-2, with 11 bases aligning to TRBD2. The length of the CDR3 is 15 residues. After removal of 4 bases from V and 6 bases from J, the junction contained 4 bases not matched to a gene. Germline CDR1 MGHDK, CDR2 SYGVNS. CDR3 bases: TGTGCCAGCAGTGGTAGCGGGGGGGCCCCCGGGGAGCTGTTTTTT. It translates to CASSGSGGAPGELFF.

Of note for this clone: One end of the junction does not line up with germline, which may come from a read error. The gene calls are TRBV7-9 and TRBJ2-2; 8 bases align to TRBD1. Germline CDR1 is SEHNR and CDR2 is FQNEAQ (reference sequence). This CDR3 is 16 amino acids long. The CDR3 sequence: CASSLAGGLNTGELFF. The CDR3 bases are TGTGCCAGCAGCCTAGCAGGGGGCCTGAACACCGGGGAGCTGTTTTTT.

The chain joins TRBV5-1 to TRBJ2-7, with D possibly being TRBD1 (6 bases). Deletions cut 3 bases from V and 5 bases from J, with 15 bases between. Germline lookup yields CDR1 SGHRS and CDR2 YFSETQ. This CDR3 region has 14 residues. The CDR3 bases are TGCGCCAGCAGCTCCGACAGGTCACGGGACGAGCAGTACTTC. Translating gives CASSSDRSRDEQYF.

The chain employs TRBV10-3 and TRBJ2-2; D is possibly TRBD2 (5 bases). The CDR3 covers 15 residues. Germline loops: CDR1 ENHRY, CDR2 SYGVKD. Trimming took off 5 bases at V and 4 bases at J, with 14 bases between the two ends. CDR3 sequence (DNA): TGTGCCATCAGTCGTGGGCTAGCATCCACCGGGGAGCTGTTTTTT. Translating gives CAISRGLASTGELFF.

This chain links TRBV3-1 (or the pseudogene TRBV3-2) with TRBJ2-7, with TRBD2 matching 10 bases. Germline CDR1 and CDR2: LGHDT and YNNKEL (reference sequence). V shed 4 bases and J 9 bases; nucleotides not matched to a gene: 12. The CDR3 sequence is 15 residues long. The CDR3 sequence is CASSPRGLAGERQYF. The CDR3 region has the DNA TGTGCCAGCAGCCCCAGAGGGCTAGCGGGAGAGCGGCAGTACTTC.

This clone was seen a single time. The chain uses TRBV28 and TRBJ2-3; the match to TRBD2 covers 11 bases. The ends lost 6 bases at V and 5 bases at J; junction bases unmatched: 7. Germline V CDR1 and CDR2: MDHEN, SYDVKM. This CDR3 region has 15 residues. Here the CDR3 DNA reads TGTGCCAGCAGCCTAGCGGGAGGAGTCGTAGATACGCAGTATTTT. As protein: CASSLAGGVVDTQYF. Full variable domain (rest looked up from reference TRBV28 and TRBJ2-3): DVKVTQSSRYLVKRTGEKVFLECVQDMDHENMFWYRQDPGLGLRLIYFSYDVKMKEKGDIPEGYSVSREKKERFSLILESASTNQTSMYLCASSLAGGVVDTQYFGPGTRLTVL.

This clone was seen just once. The chain links TRBV7-2 to TRBJ2-7, with TRBD1 identical over 12 bases. This CDR3 is built from 15 residues. Germline trimming cut 5 bases from V and 3 bases from J; bases unmatched to any gene: 5. CDR1 and CDR2 (germline): SGHTA, FQGNSA. The CDR3: CASSLGTGGIYEQYF. The DNA of the CDR3 is TGTGCCAGCAGCCTGGGGACAGGGGGCATCTACGAGCAGTACTTC.

This clone was seen a handful of times. This chain's CDR3 is CASSYSSGGANEQFF. CDR3 DNA: TGTGCCAGCAGTTACTCTAGCGGGGGGGCCAATGAGCAGTTCTTC. The rearrangement uses TRBV6-5 and TRBJ2-1; 11 bases align to TRBD2. V was pared by 0 bases and J by 6 bases, with 1 base of the junction left unmatched. Germline V lookup: CDR1 MNHEY, CDR2 SVGAGI. The CDR3 runs to 15 residues.

As DNA, the CDR3 is TGTGCCGCGGGACAGGCGCGCTCTGGGGCCAACGTCCTGACTTTC. Amino acid sequence: CAAGQARSGANVLTF. V usage is TRBV6-5 and J usage is TRBJ2-6; TRBD1 aligns across 8 bases. The CDR3 has 15 amino acids. The trim removed 11 bases at V and 0 bases at J, leaving 6 bases unmatched. Germline CDR1 reads MNHEY; CDR2 reads SVGAGI.

The chain combines TRBV6-5 with TRBJ1-1; D is possibly TRBD1 (5 bases). The germline V gene encodes CDR1 MNHEY and CDR2 SVGAGI. This CDR3 comprises 14 residues. V was clipped by 11 bases and J by 11 bases, with 27 bases between them. The DNA of the CDR3 is TGTGCCTCGATCGGCGGGGCCGGGAGAGCGAGGGCTTTCTTT. Amino acids: CASIGGAGRARAFF.

The chain links TRBV9 to TRBJ1-1; no reliable D call. The germline V gene encodes CDR1 SGDLS and CDR2 YYNGEE. The V gene lost 0 bases and the J gene lost 1 base, with 7 bases spanning the gap. This CDR3 region has 14 residues. CDR3 amino acids: CASSVAQKNTEAFF. For the CDR3, the DNA is TGTGCCAGCAGCGTAGCCCAAAAGAACACTGAAGCTTTCTTT.

This rearrangement joins TRBV7-2 to TRBJ1-4; possible D gene TRBD1, 5 bases. Between the trimmed V and J ends, which lost 4 bases and 8 bases, there was a span of 11 bases. CDR3 length: 13 residues. Germline lookup yields CDR1 SGHTA and CDR2 FQGNSA. CDR3: CASSSRVREKLFF. The CDR3 nucleotides read TGTGCCAGCAGCTCCAGGGTACGGGAAAAACTGTTTTTT.

The rearrangement links TRBV9 to TRBJ2-7; the D is unclear. CDR1 is SGDLS and CDR2 is YYNGEE in the germline V gene. The CDR3 runs 15 residues. Trimming took 4 bases from V and 4 from J, leaving 18 bases between them. The CDR3 protein is CASSPSSTSYYEQYF. The DNA of the CDR3 is TGTGCCAGCAGCCCCTCATCCACATCATATTACGAGCAGTACTTC.

The chain employs TRBV3-1 (or the pseudogene TRBV3-2) and TRBJ2-7; perhaps TRBD1 as D (6 bases). This CDR3 is 15 amino acids long. The germline V and J ends were trimmed by 6 bases and 0 bases, with 15 bases remaining between them. Germline V CDR1 and CDR2: LGHDT, YNNKEL (reference sequence). CDR3 protein: CASSAGQLPSYEQYF. The CDR3 DNA is TGTGCCAGCAGTGCTGGACAGTTACCCTCCTACGAGCAGTACTTC.

V is TRBV7-9 and J is TRBJ2-3, with 13 positions matching TRBD2. Trimming removed 4 bases from V and 4 bases from J; junction bases left unmatched: 5. The V gene's germline CDR1 is SEHNR and CDR2 FQNEAQ (reference sequence). The CDR3 runs 16 residues. The CDR3 DNA reads TGTGCCAGCAGCTCGGGACTAGCGGGGCTCCCAGATACGCAGTATTTT. Translation gives CASSSGLAGLPDTQYF.

The chain links TRBV6-2 or TRBV6-3 to TRBJ2-2, with D unresolved. The germline V gene has CDR1 MNHEY and CDR2 SVGEGT. Deletions cut 6 bases from V and 6 bases from J, with 14 bases between. The CDR3 totals 14 residues. The CDR3 DNA reads as TGTGCCAGCAGCCTACTCGGGTTTGCCGGGGAGCTGTTTTTT. Translation: CASSLLGFAGELFF.

This clone was recorded once. The chain employs TRBV9 and TRBJ2-2; 9 bases are a match to TRBD2. With 0 bases clipped from V and 0 bases from J, the junction kept 6 bases outside the gene matches. The CDR3 is 18 amino acids. Per germline, CDR1 SGDLS and CDR2 YYNGEE. The CDR3 loop reads CASSVVISGGPNTGELFF. CDR3 sequence (DNA): TGTGCCAGCAGCGTAGTTATAAGCGGGGGGCCGAACACCGGGGAGCTGTTTTTT.

This clone occurred once. V is TRBV4-3 and J is TRBJ1-2; D is unclear. This CDR3 has 15 amino acids. The V end lost 1 base, the J end lost 3 bases, and 12 bases lay between the germline ends. The V gene's germline CDR1 is LGHNA and CDR2 YSLEER. The DNA of the CDR3 is TGCGCCAGCAGCCAAGTGGAAGGCGGCTACTATGGCTACACCTTC. Translated, it gives CASSQVEGGYYGYTF.

The chain employs TRBV6-6 and TRBJ2-7; 9 bases are a match to TRBD1. This CDR3 is built from 13 residues. Germline V gives CDR1 MNHNY, CDR2 SVGAGI (reference sequence). V was clipped by 6 bases and J by 6 bases; unmatched bases: 6. CDR3 sequence (DNA): TGTGCCAGCAGCATCGGGACAGGGAGCGAGCAGTACTTC. Translated: CASSIGTGSEQYF.

The CDR3: CASSSRGTGSHIQYF. The DNA of the CDR3 is TGTGCCAGCAGCTCTAGAGGGACAGGGTCACACATTCAGTACTTC. The rearrangement joins TRBV7-9 to TRBJ2-4, with 9 bases aligning to TRBD1. V lost 4 bases and J lost 8; bases outside the gene matches: 9. Germline V lookup: CDR1 SEHNR, CDR2 FQNEAQ (reference sequence). The CDR3 extends over 15 amino acids. Full variable domain (remainder filled in from reference TRBV7-9 and TRBJ2-4): DTGVSQNPRHKITKRGQNVTFRCDPISEHNRLYWYRQTLGQGPEFLTYFQNEAQLEKSRLLSDRFSAERPKGSFSTLEIQRTEQGDSAMYLCASSSRGTGSHIQYFGAGTRLSVL.

This chain connects TRBV4-3 to TRBJ1-2, with D uncertain. Between the trimmed V and J ends, which lost 0 bases and 7 bases, there was a span of 15 bases. The germline V gene has CDR1 LGHNA and CDR2 YSLEER. CDR3 length: 15 residues. CDR3 loop: CASSQDSARPGGYTF. The DNA for the CDR3 is TGCGCCAGCAGCCAAGATTCGGCCCGGCCGGGTGGCTACACCTTC.

This rearrangement joins TRBV6-5 to TRBJ1-5; D is undetermined. This CDR3 has 13 residues. The germline gives CDR1 MNHEY, CDR2 SVGAGI. Trimming shortened V by 4 bases and J by 7 bases, and 11 bases separated the two germline ends. CDR3 bases: TGTGCCAGCAGTTCCGGGTTCGGGCAGCCCCAGCATTTT. It specifies CASSSGFGQPQHF.

J is TRBJ1-5 and V is TRBV6-2 or TRBV6-3, with D perhaps matching TRBD1 (5 bases). V shed 4 bases and J shed 3 bases, with 13 bases lying between them. CDR1 and CDR2 from the germline V gene are MNHEY and SVGEGT. This CDR3 has 15 amino acids. CDR3 sequence: CASSWAQDYNQPQHF. CDR3 nucleotide sequence: TGTGCCAGCAGTTGGGCACAGGACTACAATCAGCCCCAGCATTTT.

The chain is built from TRBV5-6 and TRBJ1-2; TRBD1 agrees at 8 bases. Germline CDR1 and CDR2: SGHDT and YYEEEE. V lost 2 bases to trimming and J lost 4 bases; unmatched junction nucleotides: 4. The CDR3 totals 14 residues. The CDR3 protein is CASSFTGGTYGYTF. As DNA, the CDR3 is TGTGCCAGCAGCTTTACAGGGGGGACCTATGGCTACACCTTC. Supplemented by reference TRBV5-6 and TRBJ1-2, the full variable domain reads DAGVTQSPTHLIKTRGQQVTLRCSPKSGHDTVSWYQQALGQGPQFIFQYYEEEERQRGNFPDRFSGHQFPNYSSELNVNALLLGDSALYLCASSFTGGTYGYTFGSGTRLTVV.